These T cell receptor beta chains were read from a single sample in a study of shared clonotypes between healthy human individuals. The protocol was immunoSEQ multiplex PCR, while the TCRdb copy is restricted to in-frame clones and leaves out a portion. The data contain nearly 2 million clones, 85% to 95% of them singletons. Specimen: naive CD8+ T cells sorted from blood. The receptors were sampled from a man between 18 and 35 years old in good health. CDR3s include the opening cysteine and the closing phenylalanine or tryptophan. The order of the fields is clone size, D gene, J gene, V gene, CDR3 protein, CDR3 DNA. D genes are given only for firm matches. Clone size is shown for a subset of rows, as once, few, many or a class of expanded clone.

- - TRBJ1-2 TRBV29-1 CSVQRINYGYTF TGCAGCGTTCAGCGAATTAACTATGGCTACACCTTC
few TRBD1 TRBJ1-2 TRBV6-5 CASSYSPQGARGYTF TGTGCCAGCAGTTACTCGCCTCAGGGGGCACGGGGCTACACCTTC
- TRBD1 TRBJ1-3 TRBV11-2 CASSLTGPDTIYF TGTGCCAGCAGCTTGACAGGGCCCGACACCATATATTTT
once - TRBJ1-3 TRBV7-9 CASSLQALSSGNTIYF TGTGCCAGCAGCTTGCAGGCCTTAAGCTCTGGAAACACCATATATTTT
- - TRBJ1-5 TRBV28 CASSIHSSGSGQPQHF TGTGCCAGCAGTATACACTCTAGTGGCAGCGGGCAGCCCCAGCATTTT
- - TRBJ2-7 TRBV4-1 CASSQLGQGSPYEQYF TGCGCCAGCAGCCAACTAGGCCAGGGGAGCCCCTACGAGCAGTACTTC
- TRBD1 TRBJ1-2 TRBV7-9 CASSLGDSYGYTF TGTGCCAGCAGCTTAGGGGACAGCTATGGCTACACCTTC
- - TRBJ2-3 TRBV29-1 CSVEGSETDTDTQYF TGCAGCGTTGAAGGATCGGAGACAGACACAGATACGCAGTATTTT
- - TRBJ2-2 TRBV30 CAWSDVGGNTGELFF TGTGCCTGGAGTGATGTCGGGGGGAACACCGGGGAGCTGTTTTTT
- TRBD2 TRBJ2-7 TRBV6-6 CASSYLSSGSSDEQYF TGTGCCAGCAGTTACTTGTCTAGCGGGAGTAGCGACGAGCAGTACTTC
- TRBD1 TRBJ1-2 TRBV10-3 CAIRGDRGSYYGYTF TGTGCCATCAGGGGGGACAGGGGATCGTACTATGGCTACACCTTC
- - TRBJ2-7 TRBV9 CASITVEGAYEQYF TGTGCCAGCATCACTGTGGAGGGCGCCTACGAGCAGTACTTC
- TRBD2 TRBJ2-3 TRBV28 CATIQYWQGLAGENTQYF TGTGCCACCATTCAATATTGGCAGGGACTAGCGGGGGAAAATACGCAGTATTTT
- - TRBJ2-7 TRBV29-1 CSALRGLDEQYF TGCAGCGCCCTCCGGGGTCTGGACGAGCAGTACTTC
- - TRBJ2-7 TRBV29-1 CSVEDRGDYEQYF TGCAGCGTTGAAGATCGAGGAGATTACGAGCAGTACTTC
- - TRBJ1-6 TRBV6-5 CASSYLDSSNSPLHF TGTGCCAGCAGTTACCTGGACAGCAGTAATTCACCCCTCCACTTT
- TRBD1 TRBJ2-7 TRBV30 CAWSWGSPTGMGEQYF TGTGCCTGGAGTTGGGGTAGTCCGACAGGGATGGGGGAGCAGTACTTC
- - TRBJ1-3 TRBV7-8 CASSLAMAGSPRVFSGNTIYF TGTGCCAGCAGCTTAGCTATGGCAGGGTCACCGAGGGTTTTCTCTGGAAACACCATATATTTT
- - TRBJ2-1 TRBV19 CASSIDQDGRYDEQFF TGTGCCAGTAGTATAGATCAGGACGGGAGATACGATGAGCAGTTCTTC
- TRBD1 TRBJ2-7 TRBV6-1 CASSVRDREYYEQYF TGTGCCAGCAGTGTCCGGGACAGGGAATACTACGAGCAGTACTTC
- TRBD1 TRBJ1-1 TRBV27 CASSTTGGTEAFF TGTGCCAGCAGTACTACAGGGGGCACTGAAGCTTTCTTT
- TRBD1 TRBJ2-7 TRBV6-5 CASSYATGGENEQYF TGTGCCAGCAGTTACGCAACAGGGGGCGAGAACGAGCAGTACTTC
- - TRBJ2-2 TRBV27 CASSLVDGELFF TGTGCCAGCAGTTTAGTCGACGGGGAGCTGTTTTTT
- TRBD2 TRBJ2-1 TRBV7-9 CASSLAVMGLAGEGEQFF TGTGCCAGCAGCTTAGCTGTGATGGGACTAGCGGGAGAGGGTGAGCAGTTCTTC
- - TRBJ1-1 TRBV19 CASSSPPQGLTEAFF TGTGCCAGTAGTAGCCCACCCCAGGGGCTCACTGAAGCTTTCTTT
- - TRBJ1-1 TRBV9 CASSVALDAVEAFF TGTGCCAGCAGTGTAGCCCTCGATGCCGTTGAAGCTTTCTTT
- - TRBJ1-6 TRBV5-1 CASSLRNGRGGLSDSPLHF TGCGCCAGCAGCTTGAGGAACGGTAGGGGGGGCCTCTCGGATTCACCCCTCCACTTT
- - TRBJ1-4 TRBV27 CASSPPTGRGYEKLFF TGTGCCAGCAGTCCGCCCACAGGGAGGGGTTATGAAAAACTGTTTTTT
- - TRBJ1-5 TRBV4-1 CASSQDRSSSQPQHF TGCGCCAGCAGCCAAGATCGGTCAAGCAGTCAGCCCCAGCATTTT
few - TRBJ2-3 TRBV13 CASSLGSPDTQYF TGTGCCAGCAGCTTAGGCTCCCCAGATACGCAGTATTTT
- - TRBJ2-1 TRBV30 CAWSWGANEQFF TGTGCCTGGAGTTGGGGGGCTAATGAGCAGTTCTTC
- - TRBJ2-1 TRBV27 CASSFDTYNEQFF TGTGCCAGCAGTTTCGACACCTACAATGAGCAGTTCTTC
once TRBD2 TRBJ2-7 TRBV4-2 CASSQREGRYEQYF TGTGCCAGCAGCCAGCGGGAGGGCCGTTACGAGCAGTACTTC
- TRBD1 TRBJ2-7 TRBV5-1 CASSSSTGGSYEQYF TGCGCCAGCAGCTCAAGTACAGGGGGATCCTACGAGCAGTACTTC
- - TRBJ1-3 TRBV6-5 CASSYGPGRVGNTIYF TGTGCCAGCAGTTATGGTCCAGGCCGAGTCGGAAACACCATATATTTT
- TRBD2 TRBJ2-7 TRBV5-4 CASSPGLAGDEQYF TGTGCCAGCAGCCCGGGACTAGCGGGAGACGAGCAGTACTTC
- - TRBJ1-5 TRBV2 CASSPGPSEEPQHF TGTGCCAGCAGCCCGGGACCGTCGGAGGAACCCCAGCATTTT
once - TRBJ2-7 TRBV27 CATRRGDSYEQYF TGTGCCACCAGGCGGGGTGACTCCTACGAGCAGTACTTC